Here is one T cell receptor beta chain with its context. The data derive from a study of OX40 agonist ivuxolimab in advanced cancers. Here immunoSEQ multiplex PCR was the method, and the copy in TCRdb shows in-frame clones only, minus some. The sample consists of around 60,000 clones, around nine tenths of them appearing once. The CDR3 contains 15 residues. V shed 2 bases and J 7 bases; nucleotides not matched to a gene: 4. Germline V CDR1 and CDR2: LNHNV, YYDKDF (reference sequence). This TCR was sampled from an adult with an advanced solid tumor such as melanoma, head and neck, liver or kidney cancer. The source material was CD4+ or CD8+ T cells sorted from blood, sampled in a trial of the OX40 agonist ivuxolimab. The chain carries TRBV15 and TRBJ2-2; 10 bases map to TRBD2. CDR3 in amino acids: CATSRSSGRSGELFF. The CDR3 DNA follows: TGTGCCACCAGCAGAAGTAGCGGGAGGAGCGGGGAGCTGTTTTTT.